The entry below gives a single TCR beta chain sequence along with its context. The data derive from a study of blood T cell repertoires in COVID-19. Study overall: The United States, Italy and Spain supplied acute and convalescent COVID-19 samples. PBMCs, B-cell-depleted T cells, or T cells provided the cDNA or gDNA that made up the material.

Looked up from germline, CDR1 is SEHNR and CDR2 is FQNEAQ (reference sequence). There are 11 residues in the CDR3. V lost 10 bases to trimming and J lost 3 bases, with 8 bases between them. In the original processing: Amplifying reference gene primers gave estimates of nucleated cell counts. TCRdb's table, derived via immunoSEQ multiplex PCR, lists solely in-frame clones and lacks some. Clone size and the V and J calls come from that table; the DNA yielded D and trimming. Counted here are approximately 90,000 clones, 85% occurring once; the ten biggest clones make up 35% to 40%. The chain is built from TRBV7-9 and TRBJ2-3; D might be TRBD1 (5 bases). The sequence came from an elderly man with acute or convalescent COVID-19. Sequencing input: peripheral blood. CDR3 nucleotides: TGTGCCAAGCAGGGAACAGATACGCAGTATTTT. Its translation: CAKQGTDTQYF.